Listed below are T cell receptor beta chains from one sample, sequenced in a study of blood T cell repertoires in COVID-19. TCRdb keeps only in-frame clones here, not all; method: immunoSEQ multiplex PCR. The sample shows fewer than 85,000 clones, about four fifths of them seen only once. The sequenced sample was peripheral blood. These receptors came from a woman aged 60 to 75 with acute or convalescent COVID-19. The conserved cysteine and the conserved F or W are not part of the CDR3 here. Each record gives: J gene, V gene, CDR3 protein.

TRBJ1-2	TRBV19	ASSMDSLYGYT
TRBJ1-5	TRBV6-5	VAGGNGNQPQH
TRBJ2-5	TRBV20-1	SALQGVAQY
TRBJ1-4	TRBV30	ACTGTGDEKLF
TRBJ2-2	TRBV4-1	ASSQVTGGYDTGELF
TRBJ2-5	TRBV10-1	ASSPGTAQETQY
TRBJ1-4	TRBV2	ASRTYEKLF
TRBJ1-2	TRBV4-3	ASSQDTIGTGGQGDYGYT
TRBJ1-1	TRBV20-1	SAGQATQAF
TRBJ1-1	TRBV7-8	ASSWRQGGTEAF
TRBJ1-1	TRBV3-1/TRBV3-2	ASSQGLITEAF
TRBJ2-1	TRBV29-1	SVDGTFNEQF
TRBJ2-3	TRBV6-2/TRBV6-3	ASSPTGTTDTQY
TRBJ2-3	TRBV12-3/TRBV12-4	ASSLFSVDTQY
TRBJ2-3	TRBV24-1	ATSDILRNTQY
TRBJ2-3	TRBV19	ASSILLGQGAGTDTQY
TRBJ1-2	TRBV6-4	ASSDSAGSGVYGYT
TRBJ2-1	TRBV11-3	ASSLRQGSYNEQF
TRBJ1-2	TRBV27	ASSYRQGYGYT
TRBJ2-5	TRBV24-1	ATSDSNPGTGLPKETQY
TRBJ2-2	TRBV11-2	ASSLDQGAGIPGELF
TRBJ1-5	TRBV2	ASSELQGSNQPQH
TRBJ2-5	TRBV7-2	ASSSDYTQETQY
TRBJ1-2	TRBV2	ASTPGASGYGYT
TRBJ2-2	TRBV7-3	ASSFLLEPPELF
TRBJ1-6	TRBV5-1	ASSLATGEGSPLH
TRBJ2-3	TRBV7-2	ASSLALLHPGTDTQY
TRBJ1-1	TRBV19	ASSMGGDTEAF
TRBJ1-6	TRBV10-3	AISTGTGNNSPLH
TRBJ2-3	TRBV5-1	ASSLAGTVSTDTQY
TRBJ1-4	TRBV27	ASSLYREDEKLF
TRBJ2-2	TRBV19	ASSIAGTGELF